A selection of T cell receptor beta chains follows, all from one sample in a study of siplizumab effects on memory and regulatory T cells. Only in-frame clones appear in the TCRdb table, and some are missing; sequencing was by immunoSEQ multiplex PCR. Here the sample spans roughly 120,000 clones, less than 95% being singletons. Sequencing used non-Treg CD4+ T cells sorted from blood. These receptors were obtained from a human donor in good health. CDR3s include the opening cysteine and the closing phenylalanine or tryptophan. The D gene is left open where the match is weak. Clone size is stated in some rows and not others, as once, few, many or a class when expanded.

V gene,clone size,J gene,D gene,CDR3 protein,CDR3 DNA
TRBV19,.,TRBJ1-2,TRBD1,CASSRSGQGDYGYTF,TGTGCCAGTAGTCGCTCGGGACAGGGTGACTATGGCTACACCTTC
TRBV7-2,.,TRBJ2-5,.,CASSLTYRPETQYF,TGTGCCAGCAGCTTAACGTATCGACCGGAGACCCAGTACTTC
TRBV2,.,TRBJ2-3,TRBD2,CASRETSGSADTQYF,TGTGCCAGCAGGGAAACTAGCGGGAGCGCAGATACGCAGTATTTT
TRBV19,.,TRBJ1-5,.,CASSGSSNQPQHF,TGTGCCAGTAGTGGAAGTAGCAATCAGCCCCAGCATTTT
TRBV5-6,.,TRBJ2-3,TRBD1,CASSSSTQGDLRDTQYF,TGTGCCAGCAGCTCTTCTACTCAGGGGGACCTTAGAGATACGCAGTATTTT
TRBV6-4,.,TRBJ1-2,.,CASSPYGYTF,TGTGCCAGCAGTCCCTATGGCTACACCTTC
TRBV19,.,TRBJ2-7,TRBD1,CASSVTGTGFYEQYF,TGTGCCAGTAGCGTTACCGGGACAGGGTTTTACGAGCAGTACTTC
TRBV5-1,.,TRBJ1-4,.,CASSFQGTNEKLFF,TGCGCCAGCAGCTTCCAGGGGACTAATGAAAAACTGTTTTTT
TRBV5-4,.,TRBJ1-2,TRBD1,CASSPASPDRGFSYTF,TGTGCCAGCAGCCCCGCATCCCCTGACAGGGGGTTTAGCTACACCTTC
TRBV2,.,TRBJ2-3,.,CASSDSLNTDTQYF,TGTGCCAGCAGTGATTCGCTGAACACAGATACGCAGTATTTT
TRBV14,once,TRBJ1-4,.,CASSPGGEFRPPGWTNEKLFF,TGTGCCAGCAGCCCGGGGGGGGAGTTTCGGCCCCCGGGTTGGACTAATGAAAAACTGTTTTTT
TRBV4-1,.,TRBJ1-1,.,CASSQPTETPEAFF,TGCGCCAGCAGCCAGCCGACAGAAACCCCTGAAGCTTTCTTT
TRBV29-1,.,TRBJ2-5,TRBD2,CSVEGTSGRETQYF,TGCAGCGTTGAAGGAACTAGCGGGCGAGAGACCCAGTACTTC
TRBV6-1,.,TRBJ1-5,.,CASRTGVQPQHF,TGTGCCAGCAGAACGGGGGTTCAGCCCCAGCATTTT
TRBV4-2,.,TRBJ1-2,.,CASSQAGREGYGYTF,TGTGCCAGCAGCCAAGCCGGACGGGAGGGGTATGGCTACACCTTC
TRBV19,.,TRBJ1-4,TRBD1,CASSTQGAGEKLFF,TGTGCCAGTAGTACCCAGGGGGCTGGAGAAAAACTGTTTTTT
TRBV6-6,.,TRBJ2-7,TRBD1,CASSSFRDSYEQYF,TGTGCCAGCAGTTCCTTCCGGGACAGCTACGAGCAGTACTTC
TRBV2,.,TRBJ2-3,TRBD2,CASNLRGGLSDTQYF,TGTGCCAGCAATCTGCGGGGGGGCCTATCAGATACGCAGTATTTT
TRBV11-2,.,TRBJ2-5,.,CASSLPGVETQYF,TGTGCCAGCAGCTTACCTGGGGTGGAGACCCAGTACTTC
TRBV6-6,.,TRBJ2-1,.,CASRHTSSDEQFF,TGTGCCAGCAGGCATACTAGTTCGGATGAGCAGTTCTTC
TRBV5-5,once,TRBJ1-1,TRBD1,CASRPGQANTEAFF,TGTGCCAGCAGGCCCGGACAGGCCAACACTGAAGCTTTCTTT
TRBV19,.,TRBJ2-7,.,CASSQNSYLSYEQYF,TGTGCCAGTAGCCAAAACAGTTACCTCTCCTACGAGCAGTACTTC
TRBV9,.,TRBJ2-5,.,CASSSRDKGDVTQYF,TGTGCCAGCAGCTCGAGGGATAAGGGGGACGTGACCCAGTACTTC
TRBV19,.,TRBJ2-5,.,CASSIDSRAETQYF,TGTGCCAGTAGTATAGATAGTAGAGCGGAGACCCAGTACTTC
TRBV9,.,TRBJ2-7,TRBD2,CASSRGLAGSSSYEQYF,TGTGCCAGCAGCAGGGGACTAGCGGGTTCTAGCTCCTACGAGCAGTACTTC
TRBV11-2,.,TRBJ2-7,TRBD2,CASSLPGLAMQYF,TGTGCCAGCAGCTTGCCGGGACTAGCGATGCAGTACTTC
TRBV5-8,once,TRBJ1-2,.,CASSLDGTDLNYGYTF,TGTGCCAGCAGCTTGGACGGGACCGACCTTAACTATGGCTACACCTTC
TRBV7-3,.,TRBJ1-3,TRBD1,CASSPGGSGNTIYF,TGTGCCAGCAGCCCAGGGGGATCTGGAAACACCATATATTTT
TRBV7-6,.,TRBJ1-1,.,CASSKAPSAEAFF,TGTGCCAGCAGTAAGGCCCCGAGCGCTGAAGCTTTCTTT
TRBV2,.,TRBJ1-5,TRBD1,CASGRDSHQPQHF,TGTGCCAGCGGGAGGGACAGTCATCAGCCCCAGCATTTT
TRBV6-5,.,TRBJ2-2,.,CASSYTTSGELFF,TGTGCCAGCAGTTATACGACCTCGGGGGAGCTGTTTTTT
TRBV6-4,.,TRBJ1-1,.,CASSVQGNTEAFF,TGTGCCAGCAGTGTACAGGGGAACACTGAAGCTTTCTTT
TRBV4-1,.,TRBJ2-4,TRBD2,CASSLGLAGGVAKNIQYF,TGCGCCAGCAGCCTCGGACTAGCGGGAGGCGTAGCCAAAAACATTCAGTACTTC
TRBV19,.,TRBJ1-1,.,CASSIYEGLSTEAFF,TGTGCCAGTAGTATATACGAGGGCTTGTCCACTGAAGCTTTCTTT
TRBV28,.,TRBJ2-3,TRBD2,CASSWGLAGGSDTQYF,TGTGCCAGCAGTTGGGGGCTAGCGGGAGGATCAGATACGCAGTATTTT
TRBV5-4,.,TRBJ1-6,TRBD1,CASSLWTGGNSPLHF,TGTGCCAGCAGCTTGTGGACAGGGGGGAATTCACCCCTCCACTTT
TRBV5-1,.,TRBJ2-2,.,CASSLAGPGGFTGELFF,TGCGCCAGCAGCTTGGCCGGGCCCGGGGGCTTTACCGGGGAGCTGTTTTTT
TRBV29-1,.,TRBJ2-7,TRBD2,CSVETSGEQYF,TGCAGCGTTGAAACTAGCGGCGAGCAGTACTTC
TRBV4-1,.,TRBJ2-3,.,CASSQEGWDLTTDTQYF,TGCGCCAGCAGCCAAGAAGGATGGGACTTAACGACAGATACGCAGTATTTT
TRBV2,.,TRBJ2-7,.,CASSERGYEQYF,TGTGCCAGCAGTGAACGGGGCTACGAGCAGTACTTC
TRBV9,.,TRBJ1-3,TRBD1,CASSVVAGGIGNTIYF,TGTGCCAGCAGCGTAGTGGCAGGGGGCATAGGAAACACCATATATTTT
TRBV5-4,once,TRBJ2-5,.,CASSSGHEAETQYF,TGTGCCAGCAGCTCCGGGCATGAGGCCGAGACCCAGTACTTC
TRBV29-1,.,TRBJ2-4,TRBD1,CSAGDSSLAKNIQYF,TGCAGCGCTGGGGACAGTTCACTAGCCAAAAACATTCAGTACTTC
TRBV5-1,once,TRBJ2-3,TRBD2,CASSLTAGVNTDTQYF,TGCGCCAGCAGCTTAACCGCGGGAGTTAACACAGATACGCAGTATTTT
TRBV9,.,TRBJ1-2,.,CASSVDGVGGYTF,TGTGCCAGCAGCGTAGATGGGGTCGGCGGCTACACCTTC
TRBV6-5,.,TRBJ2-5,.,CASSYSGGAQETQYF,TGTGCCAGCAGTTACTCGGGGGGGGCACAAGAGACCCAGTACTTC
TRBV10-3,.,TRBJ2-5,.,CAISEVQETQYF,TGTGCCATCAGTGAGGTGCAAGAGACCCAGTACTTC
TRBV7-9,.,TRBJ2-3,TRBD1,CASSFGTGVVTDTQYF,TGTGCCAGCAGCTTCGGGACAGGGGTTGTGACAGATACGCAGTATTTT
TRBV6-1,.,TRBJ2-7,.,CASSTPREYEQYF,TGTGCCAGCAGCACACCTAGAGAATACGAGCAGTACTTC
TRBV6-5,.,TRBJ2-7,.,CASSYSVSTFSYEQYF,TGTGCCAGCAGTTACTCGGTTTCCACCTTCTCCTACGAGCAGTACTTC
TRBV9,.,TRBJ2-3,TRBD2,CASSVEMGSGGPADTQYF,TGTGCCAGCAGCGTAGAGATGGGAAGCGGGGGTCCAGCAGATACGCAGTATTTT
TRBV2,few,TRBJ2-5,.,CASSGGPPGGETQYF,TGTGCCAGCAGTGGTGGGCCCCCAGGAGGGGAGACCCAGTACTTC
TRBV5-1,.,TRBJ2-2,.,CASSLDTGRTGELFF,TGCGCCAGCAGCTTGGACACTGGCCGGACCGGGGAGCTGTTTTTT
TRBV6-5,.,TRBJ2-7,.,CASRGTGAHEQYF,TGTGCCAGCAGGGGGACGGGGGCACACGAGCAGTACTTC